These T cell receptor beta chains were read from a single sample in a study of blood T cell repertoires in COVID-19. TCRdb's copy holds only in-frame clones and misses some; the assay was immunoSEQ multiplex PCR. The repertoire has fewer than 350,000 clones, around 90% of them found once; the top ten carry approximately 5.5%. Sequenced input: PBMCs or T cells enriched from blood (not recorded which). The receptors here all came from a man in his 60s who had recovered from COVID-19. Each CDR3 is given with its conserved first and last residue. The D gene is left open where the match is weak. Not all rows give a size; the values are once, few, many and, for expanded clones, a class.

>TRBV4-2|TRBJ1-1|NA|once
TGTGCCAGCAGCCAAACGTCCGGGACAAAGAACACTGAAGCTTTCTTT
CASSQTSGTKNTEAFF
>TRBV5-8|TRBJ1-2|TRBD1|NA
TGTGCCAGCAGCTTGCGGGACAGAGCTAACTATGGCTACACCTTC
CASSLRDRANYGYTF
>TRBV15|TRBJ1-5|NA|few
TGTGCCACCAGCAGAGATGGCCCTAATCAGCCCCAGCATTTT
CATSRDGPNQPQHF
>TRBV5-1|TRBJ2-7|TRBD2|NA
TGCGCCAGCAGCAACGGAGCTAGCGGGTCGTACGAGCAGTACTTC
CASSNGASGSYEQYF
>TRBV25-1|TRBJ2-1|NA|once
TGTGCCAGCAGTGACTCGGTAGCGAGTTCCTCCTACAATGAGCAGTTCTTC
CASSDSVASSSYNEQFF
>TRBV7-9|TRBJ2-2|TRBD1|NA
TGTGCCAGCAGCTGGGGACAGGGGGAGACCGGGGAGCTGTTTTTT
CASSWGQGETGELFF
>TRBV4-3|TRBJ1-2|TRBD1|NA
TGCGCCAGCAGCCAAATGACAGGGGGCAGGAACTATGGCTACACCTTC
CASSQMTGGRNYGYTF
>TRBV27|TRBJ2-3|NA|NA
TGTGCCAGCAGTTTATTATCTCGGGGGTTAAGAAGCACAGATACGCAGTATTTT
CASSLLSRGLRSTDTQYF
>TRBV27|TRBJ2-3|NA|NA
TGTGCCAGCAGTACCCCGGGTTCTGGCACAGATACGCAGTATTTT
CASSTPGSGTDTQYF
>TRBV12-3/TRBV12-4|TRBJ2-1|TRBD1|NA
TGTGCCAGCAGCAAACAGGGGACCGGCGAGCAGTTCTTC
CASSKQGTGEQFF
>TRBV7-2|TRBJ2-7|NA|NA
TGTGCCAGCAGCCTAACGACTAGCTCCTACGAGCAGTACTTC
CASSLTTSSYEQYF
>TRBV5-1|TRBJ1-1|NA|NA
TGCGCCAGCAGCCCGTTGGGACAAAAGAACACTGAAGCTTTCTTT
CASSPLGQKNTEAFF
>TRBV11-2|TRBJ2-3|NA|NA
TGTGCCAGCAGCTTAACAGGGAACCCCACAGATACGCAGTATTTT
CASSLTGNPTDTQYF
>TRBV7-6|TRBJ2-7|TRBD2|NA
TGTGCCAGCAGCTTAGGACTAGCGGCCTCCTACGAGCAGTACTTC
CASSLGLAASYEQYF
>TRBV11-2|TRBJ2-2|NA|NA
TGTGCCAGCAGCTTCCAGATTGCCACCGGGGAGCTGTTTTTT
CASSFQIATGELFF
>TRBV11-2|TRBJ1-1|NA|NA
TGTGCCAGCAGCTGGGGGAGGGGGAACACTGAAGCTTTCTTT
CASSWGRGNTEAFF
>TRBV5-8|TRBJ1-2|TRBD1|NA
TGTGCCAGCAGCTTAGGGGGCACAGGGGGGAATGGCTACACCTTC
CASSLGGTGGNGYTF
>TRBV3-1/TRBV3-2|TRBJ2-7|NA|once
TGTGCCAGCAGCGACTGGACAGCCACCCACTCCTACGAGCAGTACTTC
CASSDWTATHSYEQYF
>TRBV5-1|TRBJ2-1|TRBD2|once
TGCGCCAGCAGGCCGACTAGCGGCTCCTACAATGAGCAGTTCTTC
CASRPTSGSYNEQFF
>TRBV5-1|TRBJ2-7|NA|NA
TGCGCCAGCAGCTTAAGGACAGGGAGGGACGAGCAGTACTTC
CASSLRTGRDEQYF
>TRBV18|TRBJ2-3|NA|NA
TGTGCCAGCTCACCACAGGGGCGAAGCACAGATACGCAGTATTTT
CASSPQGRSTDTQYF
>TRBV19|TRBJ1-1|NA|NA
TGTGCCAGTAGTATAGGCCAGTTCACTGAAGCTTTCTTT
CASSIGQFTEAFF
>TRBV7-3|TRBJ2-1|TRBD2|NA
TGTGCCAGCAGCCCCTTGGCGGGAGGGCCCTCCTACAATGAGCAGTTCTTC
CASSPLAGGPSYNEQFF
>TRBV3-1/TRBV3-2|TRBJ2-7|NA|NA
TGTGCCAGCAGCCAAGATTATGGTTCGCGGCGGGCCTCCTACGAGCAGTACTTC
CASSQDYGSRRASYEQYF
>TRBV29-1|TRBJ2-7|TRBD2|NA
TGCAGCGTCCTAGCGGTCCACGAGCAGTACTTC
CSVLAVHEQYF
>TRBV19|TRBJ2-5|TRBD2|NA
TGTGCCAGTAGTATATCTTATGGGCTAGCGGGTATCCAAGAGACCCAGTACTTC
CASSISYGLAGIQETQYF
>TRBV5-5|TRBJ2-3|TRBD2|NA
TGTGCCAGCAACCCCGAGGGTCTGGCGGGAGCAGATACGCAGTATTTT
CASNPEGLAGADTQYF
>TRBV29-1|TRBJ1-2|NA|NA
TGCAGCGTTGAAGGGCAGGGCAAAGGCTACACCTTC
CSVEGQGKGYTF
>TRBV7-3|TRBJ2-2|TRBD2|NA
TGTGCCAGCAGCCTTAGCGGGAGGGGGAACACCGGGGAGCTGTTTTTT
CASSLSGRGNTGELFF
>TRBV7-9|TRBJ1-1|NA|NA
TGTGCCAGCAGCTTGCAGGTGAACACTGAAGCTTTCTTT
CASSLQVNTEAFF
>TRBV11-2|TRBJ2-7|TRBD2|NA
TGTGCCAGCAGCGTCCGACTAGCGGCCCATTACGAGCAGTACTTC
CASSVRLAAHYEQYF
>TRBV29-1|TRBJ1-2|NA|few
TGCAGCGATGAACAGGGTGGCTATGGCTACACCTTC
CSDEQGGYGYTF
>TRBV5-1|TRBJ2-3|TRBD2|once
TGCGCCAGCAGCTTCCCTAGCGGGGCTAGCACAGATACGCAGTATTTT
CASSFPSGASTDTQYF
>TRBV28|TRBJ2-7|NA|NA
TGTGCCAGCACCTCCCCAGGGGCCTCCTACGAGCAGTACTTC
CASTSPGASYEQYF
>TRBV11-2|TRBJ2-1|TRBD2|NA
TGTGCCAGCAGCAGAGCGGGAGATCGCGGATACAATGAGCAGTTCTTC
CASSRAGDRGYNEQFF
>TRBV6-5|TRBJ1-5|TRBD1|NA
TGTGCCAGCAGTTCAGGGGGCTTTACTCCCCAGCATTTT
CASSSGGFTPQHF
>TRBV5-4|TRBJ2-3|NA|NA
TGTGCCAGCAGCCCGCTTCGGGACTCGGGCACAGATACGCAGTATTTT
CASSPLRDSGTDTQYF
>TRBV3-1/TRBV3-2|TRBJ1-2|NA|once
TGTGCCAGCAGCCAAGGTCCGGGGGGTAACTATGGCTACACCTTC
CASSQGPGGNYGYTF
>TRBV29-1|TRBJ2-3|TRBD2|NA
TGCAGCGTTGGGGGACTAGCGGAGCTCCGTGGCACAGATACGCAGTATTTT
CSVGGLAELRGTDTQYF
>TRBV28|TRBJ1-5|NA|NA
TGTGCCAGCAGGGGGCCCCTTGGGGATCAGCCCCAGCATTTT
CASRGPLGDQPQHF
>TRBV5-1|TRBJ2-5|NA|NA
TGCGCCAGCAGCTTTAACCAAGAGACCCAGTACTTC
CASSFNQETQYF
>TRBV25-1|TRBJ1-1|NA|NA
TGTGCCAGCAGTGAACAGGGCCGGAACACTGAAGCTTTCTTT
CASSEQGRNTEAFF
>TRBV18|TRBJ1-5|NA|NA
TGTGCCAGCTCAGGGCAGGGCGACAATCAGCCCCAGCATTTT
CASSGQGDNQPQHF
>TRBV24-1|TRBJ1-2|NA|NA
TGTGCCTCCTCGGGCAGGGAGGATAACTATGGCTACACCTTC
CASSGREDNYGYTF
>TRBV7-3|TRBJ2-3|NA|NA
TGTGCCAGCAGCTTAGCGTCCAAAGATACGCAGTATTTT
CASSLASKDTQYF
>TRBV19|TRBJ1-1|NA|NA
TGTGCCAGTACCTCTATCCAGGGGTGGGCCACTGAAGCTTTCTTT
CASTSIQGWATEAFF
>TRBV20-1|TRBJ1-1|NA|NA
TGCAGTGCTAGGGCCCTCCCTGAAGCTTTCTTT
CSARALPEAFF
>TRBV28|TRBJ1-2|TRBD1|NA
TGTGCCAGCCATAAAGGGGCTACAGGGGCTGGCTACACCTTC
CASHKGATGAGYTF
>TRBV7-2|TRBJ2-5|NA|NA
TGTGCCAGCAGCCCGCGGGGCAGTGAGGAGACCCAGTACTTC
CASSPRGSEETQYF
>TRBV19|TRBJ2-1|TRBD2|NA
TGTGCCAGTAGCGACGGAGCGGGAGGCTTCGATGAGCAGTTCTTC
CASSDGAGGFDEQFF
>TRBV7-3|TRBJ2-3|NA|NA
TGTGCCAGCAGCTCCGGGAGAGCAGGGCTAACAGATACGCAGTATTTT
CASSSGRAGLTDTQYF
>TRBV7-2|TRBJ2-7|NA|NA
TGTGCCAGCAGCCTCCGGACTACCCCTGGGGATGAGCAGTACTTC
CASSLRTTPGDEQYF
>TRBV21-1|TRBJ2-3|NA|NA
TGTGCCAGCAGCATGGGCATTGAAACTTTGACAGATACGCAGTATTTT
CASSMGIETLTDTQYF